This T cell receptor beta chain appears in the sequencing data of a study of cytomegalovirus exposure and HLA in healthy donors. Participants comprised healthy donors of bone marrow. On this clone: Its antigen is unidentified.

J lost 6 bases, V lost 6 bases, and 3 bases had no gene match. From germline, CDR1 is MNHEY and CDR2 SMNVEV (reference sequence). The CDR3 length is 12 residues. Study-wide points: Whilst most TCR sequences proved rare, a subset of public TCRs occurred across many donors. In a later analysis, donors in an Asian-associated ancestry cluster reportedly had fewer N-insertions in productive TCRs than the cohort mean.

The PCR ran on 60 Vbeta and 13 Jbeta primers. Measured with immunoSEQ multiplex PCR; TCRdb has only the in-frame clones, and not every one. The sample records about 220,000 clones, roughly 82% being singletons. This clonotype originated in a man aged 35-49 years in good health and CMV-seropositive. Sequencing was done on a sample of PBMCs. The chain employs TRBV27 and TRBJ1-2; 8 nucleotides line up with TRBD1. In DNA, the CDR3 is TGTGCCAGCAGCCCAGGGGGCGATGGCTACACCTTC. It encodes CASSPGGDGYTF.